The 23 T cell receptor beta chains reported below all come from one sample, sequenced in a study of metastatic and nonmetastatic thyroid tumors. TCRdb reassembled clones from the PCR reads with MiXCR. The sample shows fewer than 35,000 clones, under 14% of them seen only once. Ahead of thyroid surgery, no patient had received treatment of any kind. Sequencing was carried out using blood. Every receptor here comes from a female donor with papillary thyroid cancer or a benign thyroid nodule (not recorded which). Some clones in this sample may be carry-over from other donors' samples.

Remarks on this clone: No conserved phenylalanine or tryptophan is present at the end of the CDR3, so a read error is the likely explanation. No DNA is shown, since the ends of the CDR3 on it are uncertain; the CDR3 is the one TCRdb lists. This rearrangement joins TRBV14 to TRBJ1-6; TRBD1 is taken as the D call from the table, unchecked against the DNA. 8 amino acids form the CDR3, both terminal residues included. Germline V CDR1 and CDR2: SGHDN, FVKESK. This chain's CDR3 is CASSTCTG.

This clone was recorded at least ten times. This chain uses TRBV7-2 with TRBJ2-2, with D possibly being TRBD2 (6 bases). Looked up from germline, CDR1 is SGHTA and CDR2 is FQGNSA. V dropped 3 bases and J dropped 6 bases, with 11 bases sitting between them. The CDR3 length is 14 residues. CDR3 coding DNA: TGTGCCAGCAGCTTTCATCCGGGAGCCGGGGAGCTGTTTTTT. Amino acid sequence: CASSFHPGAGELFF. The variable domain in full, with the rest retrieved from reference TRBV7-2 and TRBJ2-2, is GAGVSQSPSNKVTEKGKDVELRCDPISGHTALYWYRQSLGQGLEFLIYFQGNSAPDKSGLPSDRFSAERTGGSVSTLTIQRTQQEDSAVYLCASSFHPGAGELFFGEGSRLTVL.

Details on this clone: Other DNA sequences in this specimen translate into the identical CDR3. The chain uses TRBV20-1 and TRBJ2-5; 12 bases map to TRBD2. This CDR3 is 19 amino acids long. V shed 1 base, J shed 4 bases, and the junction held 16 bases outside the gene matches. The germline V gene encodes CDR1 DFQATT and CDR2 SNEGSKA (reference sequence). CDR3 sequence (DNA): TGCAGTGCTAGAGGTCCGGCTAGCGGGAGGGGACGGTGGCGAGAGACCCAGTACTTC. Its protein product is CSARGPASGRGRWRETQYF.

The table lists this clone with a few counts. V gene TRBV28 combines with J gene TRBJ2-5; D not certain. The ends were cut back, 6 bases at V and 4 bases at J, with 3 bases in the middle. This CDR3 comprises 10 residues. CDR1 and CDR2 from the germline V gene are MDHEN and SYDVKM. Here the CDR3 reads CASSRETQYF. The CDR3 nucleotides are TGTGCCAGCAGCAGAGAGACCCAGTACTTC.

Of note for this clone: This could be a read error, since a much larger clone is one nucleotide away. V usage is TRBV28 and J usage is TRBJ2-7; D may be TRBD2 (7 bases). The CDR3 loop spans 16 amino acids. Germline V gene lookup returns CDR1 MDHEN and CDR2 SYDVKM. As DNA, the CDR3 is TGTGCCCGCAGTTCGCTGGGGCGGGGGCCCCTGGGTGAGCAGTACTTC. As protein: CARSSLGRGPLGEQYF.

This clone occurred many times. This chain uses TRBV11-2 with TRBJ1-2; D gene ambiguous. Germline CDR1 is SGHAT and CDR2 is FQNNGV. The CDR3 consists of 12 residues. V was shortened by 3 bases and J by 6 bases, with 8 bases between the two germline ends. The CDR3 loop reads CASSFRGHGYTF. The CDR3 nucleotides read TGTGCCAGCAGCTTTCGAGGGCATGGCTACACCTTC.

Regarding this clone: Since the CDR3 does not end with the conserved phenylalanine or tryptophan, this likely comes from a read error. The J gene is TRBJ2-2, the V gene TRBV12-3 or TRBV12-4; D unresolved. There are 13 residues in the CDR3. The CDR3 is CASTLSNTGELFL. CDR3 DNA: TGTGCCAGCACTTTATCGAACACCGGGGAGCTGTTTCTT.

This clone was seen at least ten times. This chain joins TRBV20-1 and TRBJ2-1; D ambiguous. Germline values: CDR1 DFQATT, CDR2 SNEGSKA (reference sequence). The CDR3 length is 10 residues. The DNA for the CDR3 is TGCAGCGCAAGGTTGGGTGAGCAGTTCTTC. Translated, it gives CSARLGEQFF.

In its sample, this clone was seen many times. The V gene is TRBV4-3, the J gene TRBJ1-5; the D gene is possibly TRBD1 (6 bases). The CDR3 covers 14 residues. The ends were cut back, 2 bases at V and 7 bases at J, with 12 bases in the middle. CDR1 and CDR2 (germline): LGHNA, YSLEER. The CDR3 DNA is TGCGCCAGCAGCCAAATACAGGGTGAGCAGCCCCAGCATTTT. This sequence encodes CASSQIQGEQPQHF.

This clone has a single count. A much larger clonotype is one base distant, so this may be a read error. The genes are TRBV9 and TRBJ2-7; D might be TRBD1 (5 bases). Germline CDR1 is SGDLS and CDR2 is YYNGEE. CDR3 length: 13 amino acids. The CDR3 here is CARSVEPRAEQYF. CDR3 bases: TGTGCCAGAAGCGTAGAACCCAGGGCCGAGCAGTACTTC.

The chain has TRBV30 and TRBJ1-1; D is perhaps TRBD1 (6 bases). The germline V gene encodes CDR1 GTSNPN and CDR2 SVGIG (reference sequence). This CDR3 has 15 amino acids. V was trimmed by 0 bases and J by 5 bases, leaving 16 bases between them. The CDR3 bases are TGTGCCTGGAGTGTAGGGGGGGGTGAGGGGACTGAAGCTTTCTTT. Protein product: CAWSVGGGEGTEAFF.

This clone has at least ten counts. V gene TRBV3-1 combines with J gene TRBJ2-7; D is unresolved. V was trimmed by 0 bases and J by 3 bases, leaving 15 bases between them. This CDR3 comprises 16 residues. CDR1 is LGHDT and CDR2 is YNNKEL in the germline V gene (reference sequence). The DNA of the CDR3 is TGTGCCAGCAGCCAAGAAGTGACCCCTCGGAGCTACGAGCAGTACTTC. Protein: CASSQEVTPRSYEQYF.

This clone appeared many times. This chain links TRBV20-1 with TRBJ1-6; the D gene is possibly TRBD1 (5 bases). The CDR3 spans 15 residues. Germline CDR1 reads DFQATT; CDR2 reads SNEGSKA (reference sequence). The V end was cut by 3 bases, the J end by 7 bases, with 16 bases between. Written as DNA, the CDR3 is TGCAGTGCTAGGGCCTGGGGGGAAAGCAATTCACCCCTCCACTTT. This codes for CSARAWGESNSPLHF.

CDR3 sequence: CASSPTGGGTADTQYF. CDR3 sequence (DNA): TGTGCCAGCAGCCCCACAGGGGGCGGGACGGCAGATACGCAGTATTTT. The chain couples TRBV4-2 to TRBJ2-3, with 9 bases identical to TRBD1. The CDR3 loop spans 16 amino acids. The V gene's germline CDR1 is LGHNA and CDR2 YNFKEQ. The V segment lost 4 bases and the J segment 4 bases; nucleotides outside the gene matches: 9.

The V call is TRBV7-9, the J call TRBJ1-6; D gene unclear. This CDR3 contains 13 residues. Germline V gene lookup returns CDR1 SEHNR and CDR2 FQNEAQ (reference sequence). V gave up 1 base and J gave up 16 bases, with 14 bases separating them. The CDR3 sequence is CASSLGGLEPLHF. DNA of the CDR3: TGTGCCAGCAGCTTAGGCGGGTTGGAGCCGCTCCACTTT.

As concerns this clone: This may come from a read error, since a much larger clone is one base off. This sequence joins TRBV7-3 and TRBJ2-2; D is unresolved. Germline lookup yields CDR1 SGHTA and CDR2 FQGTGA. CDR3 length equals 12 residues. The V end was cut by 1 base, the J end by 7 bases, with 4 bases between. The CDR3 DNA reads as TGTGCCAGCAGCTTAAGGGGCGGGGAGCTGTTTTTT. This codes for CASSLRGGELFF.

This clone rates as medium-sized. The chain couples TRBV6-2 or TRBV6-3 to TRBJ2-1, with 9 bases fitting TRBD2. Per the germline V gene, CDR1 is MNHEY and CDR2 is SVGEGT. Trimming took 2 bases from V and 4 from J; bases not matched to a gene: 9. The CDR3 sequence is 17 residues long. Written as DNA, the CDR3 is TGTGCCAGCAGTTACCTAGCGGGACTACTCCGATACAATGAGCAGTTCTTC. Its protein is CASSYLAGLLRYNEQFF.

The chain uses TRBV2 and TRBJ2-3, with TRBD2 matching over 10 bases. The junction had 2 bases not matched to a gene; V was cut back by 4 bases and J by 1 base. Germline CDR1 SNHLY, CDR2 FYNNEI. The CDR3 is made up of 15 amino acids. As DNA, the CDR3 is TGTGCCAGCAGTGCCAGCGGGAGGGGCACAGATACGCAGTATTTT. Amino acids: CASSASGRGTDTQYF. Combining the CDR3 with reference TRBV2 and TRBJ2-3 gives the whole variable domain EPEVTQTPSHQVTQMGQEVILRCVPISNHLYFYWYRQILGQKVEFLVSFYNNEISEKSEIFDDQFSVERPDGSNFTLKIRSTKLEDSAMYFCASSASGRGTDTQYFGPGTRLTVL.

The table lists this clone with many counts. The V call is TRBV29-1, the J call TRBJ2-7; maybe TRBD1 (6 bases). V was pared by 7 bases and J by 6 bases, with 13 bases between. The CDR3 is 11 amino acids. Germline loops: CDR1 SQVTM, CDR2 ANQGSEA. CDR3 protein: CSATGSGEQYF. The CDR3 region has the DNA TGCAGCGCTACAGGGTCGGGCGAGCAGTACTTC.

This clone showed up many times. The V call is TRBV20-1, the J call TRBJ2-3; TRBD2 aligns across 11 bases. V was pared by 1 base and J by 0 bases, with 12 bases of the junction left unmatched. This CDR3 is built from 19 residues. Germline V lookup: CDR1 DFQATT, CDR2 SNEGSKA (reference sequence). The CDR3 here is CSARAFMTSGIASTDTQYF. CDR3 sequence (DNA): TGCAGTGCTAGAGCTTTTATGACTAGCGGGATAGCTAGCACAGATACGCAGTATTTT.

This clone was counted many times. The chain has TRBV5-1 and TRBJ1-2, with TRBD1 as a possible D gene (5 bases). From germline, CDR1 is SGHRS and CDR2 YFSETQ. V gave up 4 bases and J gave up 5 bases, with 24 bases separating them. The CDR3 runs to 17 residues. CDR3 in DNA: TGCGCCAGCAGCCCGGAGGGGACTACACCACCTGGGTATGGCTACACCTTC. Protein product: CASSPEGTTPPGYGYTF.

Judged by abundance, this clone is medium-sized. The chain links TRBV6-2 or TRBV6-3 to TRBJ2-1, with D maybe TRBD2 (6 bases). CDR3 length equals 13 residues. V was cut by 8 bases and J by 8 bases, with 16 bases left in between. Germline V gene sequence: CDR1 MNHEY, CDR2 SVGEGT. CDR3 nucleotide sequence: TGTGCCAGCCTGGGGGGTGGCGGCCATGAGCAGTTCTTC. It encodes CASLGGGGHEQFF.

By sample fraction, this clone is medium-sized. The same CDR3 arises from other DNA sequences in this sample as well. This chain uses TRBV6-1 with TRBJ1-6; no clear D. CDR1 MNHNS and CDR2 SASEGT come from the germline V gene. With 5 bases removed from V and 7 bases from J, the gap between germline ends came to 21 bases. This CDR3 has 17 residues. CDR3 in DNA: TGTGCCAGCAGTCCCCCTAGGACGGGCAAAGGAAATTCACCCCTCCACTTT. Amino acids: CASSPPRTGKGNSPLHF.